These T cell receptor beta chains were read from a single sample in a study of blood T cell repertoires in COVID-19. Sequencing used immunoSEQ multiplex PCR; TCRdb keeps in-frame clones, though not all of them. The profile covers roughly 110,000 clones, with 80% to 85% appearing a single time and approximately 0.75% taken by the ten largest. The material sequenced was peripheral blood. These receptors came from a woman aged 70-85 years with acute or convalescent COVID-19. Both conserved end residues are part of each CDR3. Each record gives: CDR3 length, D gene, clone size, V gene, J gene, CDR3 protein, CDR3 DNA. The D gene is left open where the match is weak. The listing skips clone size in some rows; elsewhere it reads once, few, many or a size class.

19	.	.	TRBV10-1	TRBJ1-5	CASSESIWDNGYSNQPQHF	TGCGCCAGCAGTGAGTCAATTTGGGACAACGGATATAGCAATCAGCCCCAGCATTTT
12	.	.	TRBV29-1	TRBJ1-1	CSALMGASEAFF	TGCAGCGCCCTTATGGGGGCCTCTGAAGCTTTCTTT
16	.	.	TRBV9	TRBJ2-1	CASSAYGTSSYNEQFF	TGTGCCAGCAGCGCTTACGGGACAAGCTCCTACAATGAGCAGTTCTTC
13	.	.	TRBV2	TRBJ2-7	CASSDDGTREQYF	TGTGCCAGCAGTGATGACGGTACTAGGGAGCAGTACTTC
15	.	.	TRBV27	TRBJ1-4	CASSPRRGYNEKLFF	TGTGCCAGCAGTCCCCGCAGAGGGTACAATGAAAAACTGTTTTTT
15	TRBD1	.	TRBV6-5	TRBJ1-1	CASTPDRGRQTEAFF	TGTGCCAGCACCCCGGACAGGGGGCGTCAGACTGAAGCTTTCTTT
14	.	.	TRBV5-1	TRBJ1-3	CASRSEAPGNTIYF	TGCGCCAGCAGGTCGGAGGCTCCTGGAAACACCATATATTTT
16	TRBD2	.	TRBV9	TRBJ2-1	CASSFLAGGPYNEQFF	TGTGCCAGCAGCTTCCTAGCGGGGGGGCCTTACAATGAGCAGTTCTTC
15	TRBD2	.	TRBV11-1	TRBJ2-1	CASSFGLAGGNEQFF	TGTGCCAGCAGCTTCGGACTAGCGGGGGGCAATGAGCAGTTCTTC
12	.	.	TRBV24-1	TRBJ2-3	CATSDLKGSQYF	TGTGCCACCAGTGATTTGAAGGGGTCGCAGTATTTT
14	.	.	TRBV6-2/TRBV6-3	TRBJ2-5	CASSNPGVQETQYF	TGTGCCAGCAGTAATCCGGGAGTCCAAGAGACCCAGTACTTC
14	TRBD2	.	TRBV7-3	TRBJ2-2	CASSQREYGGELFF	TGTGCCAGCAGTCAGCGGGAGTATGGCGGGGAGCTGTTTTTT
15	TRBD2	.	TRBV11-2	TRBJ2-1	CASSDKVAGNNEQFF	TGTGCCAGCAGCGATAAAGTAGCGGGCAACAATGAGCAGTTCTTC
16	TRBD1	.	TRBV10-3	TRBJ2-1	CAISSRDRGLGNEQFF	TGTGCCATCAGTTCCCGGGACAGGGGTCTGGGTAATGAGCAGTTCTTC
16	.	.	TRBV28	TRBJ2-3	CASNFKQVVGTDTQYF	TGTGCCAGTAACTTTAAACAGGTAGTAGGCACAGATACGCAGTATTTT
14	TRBD1	.	TRBV28	TRBJ1-3	CASSSRQGGNTIYF	TGTGCCAGCAGCTCAAGACAGGGAGGAAACACCATATATTTT
14	TRBD2	.	TRBV7-2	TRBJ2-5	CASSLSGGAETQYF	TGTGCCAGCAGCTTAAGCGGGGGGGCTGAGACCCAGTACTTC
14	TRBD2	.	TRBV6-1	TRBJ2-1	CASARAGGGNEQFF	TGTGCCAGCGCTAGGGCGGGAGGTGGCAATGAGCAGTTCTTC
17	.	.	TRBV23-1	TRBJ2-7	CASNPPAGTPYPYEQYF	TGCGCCAGCAACCCCCCCGCGGGAACGCCTTATCCCTACGAGCAGTACTTC
17	TRBD2	once	TRBV9	TRBJ2-3	CASSLNPERGAGDTQYF	TGTGCCAGCAGCCTGAATCCCGAGCGGGGGGCCGGAGATACGCAGTATTTT
15	TRBD1	once	TRBV5-4	TRBJ1-1	CASSPQTGGDTEAFF	TGTGCCAGCAGCCCGCAGACAGGGGGGGACACTGAAGCTTTCTTT
15	TRBD1	.	TRBV19	TRBJ1-2	CASSSLGQGLYGYTF	TGTGCCAGTAGTTCCTTAGGACAGGGCCTCTATGGCTACACCTTC
15	TRBD2	.	TRBV6-5	TRBJ2-1	CASTVGGSPYNEQFF	TGTGCCAGCACCGTCGGCGGGAGCCCCTACAATGAGCAGTTCTTC
15	TRBD1	.	TRBV19	TRBJ1-3	CASSTGTGAGNTIYF	TGTGCCAGTAGTACCGGGACAGGGGCCGGAAACACCATATATTTT
17	.	.	TRBV5-1	TRBJ2-6	CASSPTGQGSGANVLTF	TGCGCCAGCAGCCCTACAGGCCAAGGTTCTGGGGCCAACGTCCTGACTTTC
15	.	few	TRBV28	TRBJ1-4	CASSSTAGLIGKLFF	TGTGCCAGCAGTTCGACAGCGGGCCTTATAGGAAAACTGTTTTTT
14	.	.	TRBV11-2	TRBJ1-4	CASSFTRGYEKLFF	TGTGCCAGCAGCTTTACCAGGGGTTACGAAAAACTGTTTTTT
16	.	few	TRBV29-1	TRBJ1-1	CSVDSVLLLGASEAFF	TGCAGCGTTGATTCCGTGTTATTATTGGGGGCCTCTGAAGCTTTCTTT
12	TRBD1	few	TRBV18	TRBJ1-1	CASSPGQAEAFF	TGTGCCAGCTCACCCGGACAGGCCGAAGCTTTCTTT
17	.	.	TRBV7-6	TRBJ2-6	CASSLGDSISGANVLTF	TGTGCCAGCAGCTTAGGGGACTCCATCTCTGGGGCCAACGTCCTGACTTTC
16	TRBD1	.	TRBV15	TRBJ2-1	CATSRVVGTGGNEQFF	TGTGCCACCAGCAGAGTTGTGGGGACAGGGGGAAATGAGCAGTTCTTC
15	TRBD1	.	TRBV18	TRBJ2-2	CASSPGQGNTGELFF	TGTGCCAGCTCACCTGGACAGGGGAACACCGGGGAGCTGTTTTTT
13	.	.	TRBV29-1	TRBJ1-4	CSVETGYSEKLFF	TGCAGCGTTGAAACAGGGTATTCTGAAAAACTGTTTTTT